A selection of T cell receptor beta chains follows, all from one sample in a study of CD8+ T cells in alopecia areata. Profiled with immunoSEQ multiplex PCR; TCRdb holds only in-frame clones, not every one. Seen here are 120,000 to 150,000 clones, about three fifths observed once, and the top ten hold around 34%. Sequencing was done on a sample of CD8+ T cells sorted from blood. The receptors come from a human donor in good health. Each CDR3 is given with its conserved first and last residue. The order of the fields is J gene, D gene, clone size, V gene, CDR3 protein, CDR3 DNA. D genes are given only for firm matches. Only part of the rows carry a size: once, few, many, or a class if the clone is expanded.

j_call: TRBJ2-2
d_call: TRBD2
clone_size: -
v_call: TRBV9
cdr3_aa: CASSRGGTGELFF
cdr3_nt: TGTGCCAGCTCACGCGGGGGGACCGGGGAGCTGTTTTTT

j_call: TRBJ1-1
d_call: -
clone_size: many
v_call: TRBV7-9
cdr3_aa: CASSHPGILQVDTEAFF
cdr3_nt: TGTGCCAGCAGCCACCCCGGAATTCTCCAGGTGGACACTGAAGCTTTCTTT

j_call: TRBJ2-5
d_call: -
clone_size: -
v_call: TRBV7-6
cdr3_aa: CASSFSGGLETQYF
cdr3_nt: TGTGCCAGCAGCTTTAGTGGGGGACTAGAGACCCAGTACTTC

j_call: TRBJ2-1
d_call: -
clone_size: -
v_call: TRBV7-9
cdr3_aa: CASTQTNNEQFF
cdr3_nt: TGTGCCAGCACCCAAACCAACAATGAGCAGTTCTTC

j_call: TRBJ2-7
d_call: TRBD2
clone_size: -
v_call: TRBV5-1
cdr3_aa: CASSLELAVNYEQYF
cdr3_nt: TGCGCCAGCAGCTTGGAGCTAGCGGTAAACTACGAGCAGTACTTC

j_call: TRBJ2-2
d_call: -
clone_size: -
v_call: TRBV29-1
cdr3_aa: CSVENTGELFF
cdr3_nt: TGCAGCGTTGAAAACACCGGGGAGCTGTTTTTT

j_call: TRBJ1-2
d_call: -
clone_size: -
v_call: TRBV29-1
cdr3_aa: CSVVKGGYGYTF
cdr3_nt: TGCAGCGTTGTAAAGGGTGGATATGGCTACACCTTC

j_call: TRBJ1-3
d_call: -
clone_size: -
v_call: TRBV30
cdr3_aa: CAWSVVNSGNTIYF
cdr3_nt: TGTGCCTGGAGTGTGGTGAACTCTGGAAACACCATATATTTT

j_call: TRBJ2-7
d_call: TRBD2
clone_size: -
v_call: TRBV5-1
cdr3_aa: CASSLGRATSGPSYEQYF
cdr3_nt: TGCGCCAGCAGCTTGGGCAGGGCTACTAGCGGTCCATCCTACGAGCAGTACTTC

j_call: TRBJ1-1
d_call: -
clone_size: -
v_call: TRBV27
cdr3_aa: CASSLLNTEAFF
cdr3_nt: TGTGCCAGCAGTTTGTTGAACACTGAAGCTTTCTTT

j_call: TRBJ1-1
d_call: TRBD1
clone_size: once
v_call: TRBV7-6
cdr3_aa: CASSLAKGQFTEAFF
cdr3_nt: TGTGCCAGCAGCTTGGCAAAGGGACAGTTCACTGAAGCTTTCTTT

j_call: TRBJ2-3
d_call: -
clone_size: -
v_call: TRBV5-4
cdr3_aa: CASSAVGDHTQYF
cdr3_nt: TGTGCCAGCAGCGCGGTTGGGGATCATACGCAGTATTTT

j_call: TRBJ2-1
d_call: TRBD1
clone_size: few
v_call: TRBV7-9
cdr3_aa: CASSTWTGSLSNEQFF
cdr3_nt: TGTGCCAGCAGCACCTGGACAGGGTCGTTGTCCAATGAGCAGTTCTTC

j_call: TRBJ2-4
d_call: -
clone_size: -
v_call: TRBV7-9
cdr3_aa: CASSALSVAKNIQYF
cdr3_nt: TGTGCCAGCAGCGCGCTATCGGTTGCCAAAAACATTCAGTACTTC

j_call: TRBJ2-7
d_call: TRBD1
clone_size: -
v_call: TRBV5-6
cdr3_aa: CASSSSRTGIYSYEQYF
cdr3_nt: TGTGCCAGCAGCTCCTCCCGGACAGGGATATATAGCTACGAGCAGTACTTC

j_call: TRBJ2-5
d_call: -
clone_size: -
v_call: TRBV27
cdr3_aa: CASSRGGVQETQYF
cdr3_nt: TGTGCCAGCAGCCGAGGTGGGGTCCAAGAGACCCAGTACTTC

j_call: TRBJ2-5
d_call: -
clone_size: -
v_call: TRBV19
cdr3_aa: CASSIDSQETQYF
cdr3_nt: TGTGCCAGTAGTATTGACAGCCAGGAGACCCAGTACTTC

j_call: TRBJ1-5
d_call: -
clone_size: few
v_call: TRBV28
cdr3_aa: CASSTMRNQPQHF
cdr3_nt: TGTGCCAGCAGTACCATGCGGAATCAGCCCCAGCATTTT

j_call: TRBJ1-2
d_call: TRBD1
clone_size: -
v_call: TRBV7-9
cdr3_aa: CASSPGGLNYGYTF
cdr3_nt: TGTGCCAGCAGCCCAGGGGGGCTGAACTATGGCTACACCTTC

j_call: TRBJ2-5
d_call: -
clone_size: -
v_call: TRBV7-9
cdr3_aa: CASSPGTEKETQYF
cdr3_nt: TGTGCCAGCAGCCCCGGGACGGAGAAAGAGACCCAGTACTTC

j_call: TRBJ2-7
d_call: TRBD2
clone_size: -
v_call: TRBV13
cdr3_aa: CASGREGRREQYF
cdr3_nt: TGTGCCAGCGGGAGGGAGGGCCGGAGGGAGCAGTACTTC

j_call: TRBJ2-7
d_call: -
clone_size: -
v_call: TRBV6-1
cdr3_aa: CASSEAGTPYDEQYF
cdr3_nt: TGTGCCAGCAGTGAAGCCGGGACACCGTACGACGAGCAGTACTTC

j_call: TRBJ2-7
d_call: -
clone_size: -
v_call: TRBV14
cdr3_aa: CASSSPPDTEQYF
cdr3_nt: TGTGCCAGCAGCTCCCCTCCGGATACCGAGCAGTACTTC

j_call: TRBJ2-7
d_call: -
clone_size: -
v_call: TRBV28
cdr3_aa: CASRLAGGLSSYEQYF
cdr3_nt: TGTGCCAGCAGGTTGGCAGGGGGACTATCTTCCTACGAGCAGTACTTC

j_call: TRBJ1-1
d_call: -
clone_size: -
v_call: TRBV29-1
cdr3_aa: CSVVGVNTEAFF
cdr3_nt: TGCAGCGTTGTAGGGGTGAACACTGAAGCTTTCTTT

j_call: TRBJ1-5
d_call: -
clone_size: -
v_call: TRBV30
cdr3_aa: CAWSSGYQPQHF
cdr3_nt: TGTGCCTGGAGTTCGGGGTATCAGCCCCAGCATTTT

j_call: TRBJ2-1
d_call: TRBD1
clone_size: once
v_call: TRBV6-5
cdr3_aa: CASSVQGLYNEQFF
cdr3_nt: TGTGCCAGCAGTGTACAGGGGCTATACAATGAGCAGTTCTTC

j_call: TRBJ2-1
d_call: -
clone_size: -
v_call: TRBV27
cdr3_aa: CAIKQGYEQFF
cdr3_nt: TGTGCCATAAAACAGGGTTATGAGCAGTTCTTC

j_call: TRBJ2-2
d_call: -
clone_size: few
v_call: TRBV6-1
cdr3_aa: CASSDSGTGELFF
cdr3_nt: TGTGCCAGCAGTGACTCGGGCACCGGGGAGCTGTTTTTT

j_call: TRBJ2-3
d_call: TRBD2
clone_size: -
v_call: TRBV5-1
cdr3_aa: CASSLGTSDSTQYF
cdr3_nt: TGCGCCAGCAGCTTAGGGACTAGCGACAGTACGCAGTATTTT

j_call: TRBJ2-1
d_call: -
clone_size: few
v_call: TRBV29-1
cdr3_aa: CSYSEYNEQFF
cdr3_nt: TGCAGCTACAGCGAATACAATGAGCAGTTCTTC

j_call: TRBJ2-7
d_call: TRBD2
clone_size: -
v_call: TRBV6-5
cdr3_aa: CASTPGLTDEQYF
cdr3_nt: TGTGCCAGCACCCCGGGACTAACGGACGAGCAGTACTTC

j_call: TRBJ1-5
d_call: -
clone_size: -
v_call: TRBV15
cdr3_aa: CATRIGNQPQHF
cdr3_nt: TGTGCCACCAGGATTGGCAATCAGCCCCAGCATTTT

j_call: TRBJ2-1
d_call: -
clone_size: -
v_call: TRBV7-9
cdr3_aa: CASSPPGGDEQFF
cdr3_nt: TGTGCCAGCAGTCCCCCCGGGGGTGATGAGCAGTTCTTC

j_call: TRBJ2-1
d_call: -
clone_size: few
v_call: TRBV29-1
cdr3_aa: CSVESTSYEQFF
cdr3_nt: TGCAGCGTTGAATCTACTAGCTATGAGCAGTTCTTC

j_call: TRBJ2-7
d_call: -
clone_size: -
v_call: TRBV27
cdr3_aa: CASSLSGATRGYEQYF
cdr3_nt: TGTGCCAGCAGTTTATCGGGGGCGACGAGGGGGTACGAGCAGTACTTC

j_call: TRBJ2-5
d_call: -
clone_size: -
v_call: TRBV11-3
cdr3_aa: CASSLGQEETQYF
cdr3_nt: TGTGCCAGCAGCTTAGGACAGGAAGAGACCCAGTACTTC

j_call: TRBJ1-3
d_call: -
clone_size: -
v_call: TRBV7-9
cdr3_aa: CASSGRTANSGNTIYF
cdr3_nt: TGTGCCAGCAGTGGCAGGACGGCGAACTCTGGAAACACCATATATTTT

j_call: TRBJ2-6
d_call: -
clone_size: few
v_call: TRBV28
cdr3_aa: CASSLPSPSGANVLTF
cdr3_nt: TGTGCCAGCAGTTTACCCAGCCCCTCTGGGGCCAACGTCCTGACTTTC

j_call: TRBJ1-2
d_call: -
clone_size: -
v_call: TRBV11-2
cdr3_aa: CASSLGVSGALGYTF
cdr3_nt: TGTGCCAGCAGCTTAGGAGTGTCCGGGGCTTTGGGGTACACCTTC

j_call: TRBJ1-5
d_call: -
clone_size: -
v_call: TRBV4-1
cdr3_aa: CASSQEGGGPNQPQHF
cdr3_nt: TGCGCCAGCAGCCAAGAGGGTGGGGGCCCTAATCAGCCCCAGCATTTT

j_call: TRBJ1-1
d_call: -
clone_size: -
v_call: TRBV12-5
cdr3_aa: CASGFWQPGTEAFF
cdr3_nt: TGTGCTAGTGGTTTTTGGCAACCTGGGACTGAAGCTTTCTTT

j_call: TRBJ2-7
d_call: -
clone_size: -
v_call: TRBV20-1
cdr3_aa: CSASSSYEQYF
cdr3_nt: TGCAGTGCTAGTAGCTCCTACGAGCAGTACTTC

j_call: TRBJ2-2
d_call: -
clone_size: -
v_call: TRBV15
cdr3_aa: CATSRDVEGLRRRRELFF
cdr3_nt: TGTGCCACCAGCAGAGATGTCGAGGGGCTGCGGCGGCGCCGGGAGCTGTTTTTT

j_call: TRBJ2-6
d_call: -
clone_size: few
v_call: TRBV29-1
cdr3_aa: CSVEARRSSGANVLTF
cdr3_nt: TGCAGCGTTGAAGCCCGACGGTCCTCTGGGGCCAACGTCCTGACTTTC

j_call: TRBJ2-3
d_call: -
clone_size: few
v_call: TRBV29-1
cdr3_aa: CSVVSGDTDTQYF
cdr3_nt: TGCAGCGTTGTTTCGGGGGATACAGATACGCAGTATTTT

j_call: TRBJ2-1
d_call: TRBD2
clone_size: -
v_call: TRBV2
cdr3_aa: CASSEMASGSRNEQFF
cdr3_nt: TGTGCCAGCAGTGAAATGGCTAGCGGGAGTCGGAATGAGCAGTTCTTC

j_call: TRBJ2-2
d_call: -
clone_size: -
v_call: TRBV6-5
cdr3_aa: CASSYLNTGELFF
cdr3_nt: TGTGCCAGCAGTTACCTTAACACCGGGGAGCTGTTTTTT

j_call: TRBJ2-3
d_call: -
clone_size: few
v_call: TRBV29-1
cdr3_aa: CSATGSTDTQYF
cdr3_nt: TGCAGTGCCACTGGGTCTACAGATACGCAGTATTTT

j_call: TRBJ2-3
d_call: TRBD2
clone_size: -
v_call: TRBV13
cdr3_aa: CASSSGLAGAGGTDTQYF
cdr3_nt: TGTGCCAGCAGCTCGGGACTAGCGGGAGCCGGCGGTACAGATACGCAGTATTTT

j_call: TRBJ1-2
d_call: -
clone_size: -
v_call: TRBV29-1
cdr3_aa: CSVVSRAGYTF
cdr3_nt: TGCAGCGTTGTATCCAGGGCCGGCTACACCTTC

j_call: TRBJ2-3
d_call: -
clone_size: -
v_call: TRBV27
cdr3_aa: CASSLNGWADTQYF
cdr3_nt: TGTGCCAGCAGTTTAAATGGGTGGGCAGATACGCAGTATTTT